These 20 T cell receptor beta chains came from one sample sequenced in a study of cytomegalovirus exposure and HLA in healthy donors. This table comes from immunoSEQ multiplex PCR, and its TCRdb copy is limited to in-frame clones, with some not included. The sample has 200,000 to 250,000 clones; over 80% are singletons. The specimen was PBMCs. The origin of the receptors is a woman under 30 in good health and CMV-seronegative.

This sequence joins TRBV27 and TRBJ2-1; 10 bases match TRBD1. This CDR3 has 14 residues. V lost 8 bases, J lost 9 bases, and 10 bases stayed unmatched. Germline CDR1 and CDR2: MNHEY and SMNVEV (reference sequence). CDR3 sequence: CASGGDRGMGEQFF. In DNA, the CDR3 is TGTGCCAGCGGCGGGGACAGGGGAATGGGTGAGCAGTTCTTC.

The J gene is TRBJ1-4, the V gene TRBV10-3, with D unclear. Germline values: CDR1 ENHRY, CDR2 SYGVKD. V dropped 6 bases and J dropped 7 bases, with 12 bases sitting between them. The CDR3 consists of 13 residues. DNA for the CDR3: TGTGCCATCAGCGGGAGCCTTCTTGAAAAACTGTTTTTT. Residues: CAISGSLLEKLFF.

This clone was counted a single time. This rearrangement joins TRBV2 to TRBJ1-1; perhaps TRBD1 as D (5 bases). The CDR3 runs to 13 residues. Per germline, CDR1 SNHLY and CDR2 FYNNEI. Trimming shortened V by 10 bases and J by 1 base, and 13 bases separated the two germline ends. The CDR3 DNA reads as TGTGCCAACACGGGACTCGAGAACACTGAAGCTTTCTTT. It is translated as CANTGLENTEAFF.

The chain couples TRBV29-1 to TRBJ2-2; no reliable D call. The CDR3 spans 11 residues. Per germline, CDR1 SQVTM and CDR2 ANQGSEA. Trimming removed 7 bases from V and 6 bases from J, with 9 bases in between. The chain's CDR3 is CSGSEAGELFF. CDR3 bases: TGCAGCGGGAGTGAGGCCGGGGAGCTGTTTTTT.

This sequence joins TRBV9 and TRBJ2-2, with no clear D. This CDR3 has 13 residues. From germline, CDR1 is SGDLS and CDR2 YYNGEE. V was clipped by 2 bases and J by 7 bases, with 9 bases between them. CDR3 in DNA: TGTGCCAGCAGCGTCTCCCCGGGCGGGGAGCTGTTTTTT. Encoded protein: CASSVSPGGELFF.

The V and J genes are TRBV20-1 and TRBJ1-2; D gene uncertain. This CDR3 spans 11 amino acids. The ends were cut back, 4 bases at V and 5 bases at J, with 8 bases in the middle. The germline V gene has CDR1 DFQATT and CDR2 SNEGSKA (reference sequence). CDR3 protein: CSAKTRYGYTF. CDR3 DNA: TGCAGTGCTAAAACAAGATATGGCTACACCTTC.

V gene TRBV27 combines with J gene TRBJ1-1, with 8 bases lining up with TRBD1. CDR3 length: 15 residues. Trimming cost V 5 bases and J 4 bases; bases outside gene matches: 9. Per the germline V gene, CDR1 is MNHEY and CDR2 is SMNVEV (reference sequence). CDR3 sequence (DNA): TGTGCCAGCAGTCCCCGGACAGGGTATATCACTGAAGCTTTCTTT. Encoded protein: CASSPRTGYITEAFF.

The V gene is TRBV7-8, the J gene TRBJ2-5, with 7 bases identical to TRBD2. The junction had 11 bases not matched to a gene; V was cut back by 5 bases and J by 5 bases. The CDR3 contains 15 residues. Per the germline V gene, CDR1 is SGHVS and CDR2 is FQNEAQ. The DNA for the CDR3 is TGTGCCAGCAGCGCCGGTGGCGGGAGCGGTGAGACCCAGTACTTC. Translated, it gives CASSAGGGSGETQYF. The full variable domain, rest sourced from reference TRBV7-8 and TRBJ2-5, is GAGVSQSPRYKVAKRGQDVALRCDPISGHVSLFWYQQALGQGPEFLTYFQNEAQLDKSGLPSDRFFAERPEGSVSTLKIQRTQQEDSAVYLCASSAGGGSGETQYFGPGTRLLVL.

CDR3 protein: CASSLAGQAPYNEQFF. CDR3 bases: TGTGCCAGCAGCTTAGCGGGCCAGGCCCCCTACAATGAGCAGTTCTTC. The gene calls are TRBV7-8 and TRBJ2-1; D ambiguous. V was cut by 0 bases and J by 2 bases, with 11 bases left in between. The CDR3 has 16 amino acids. From germline, CDR1 is SGHVS and CDR2 FQNEAQ. Using reference TRBV7-8 and TRBJ2-1 for the parts outside the CDR3, the full variable domain is GAGVSQSPRYKVAKRGQDVALRCDPISGHVSLFWYQQALGQGPEFLTYFQNEAQLDKSGLPSDRFFAERPEGSVSTLKIQRTQQEDSAVYLCASSLAGQAPYNEQFFGPGTRLTVL.

This rearrangement joins TRBV9 to TRBJ1-1, with D perhaps matching TRBD1 (5 bases). The CDR3 is 16 residues long. Looked up from germline, CDR1 is SGDLS and CDR2 is YYNGEE. V was shortened by 3 bases and J by 3 bases, with 18 bases between the two germline ends. CDR3 DNA sequence: TGTGCCAGCAGCGCCCGTCCTAGGGGAGGGGACACTGAAGCTTTCTTT. It encodes CASSARPRGGDTEAFF.

CDR3 nucleotides: TGCGCCAGCAAGCCGGGACCGAGAGATAACTATGGCTACACCTTC. Protein product: CASKPGPRDNYGYTF. V and J are TRBV5-1 and TRBJ1-2; perhaps TRBD1 as D (5 bases). The CDR3 totals 15 residues. Germline CDR1 reads SGHRS; CDR2 reads YFSETQ. The V and J ends lost 6 bases and 1 base respectively, with 16 bases between them.

The rearrangement links TRBV28 to TRBJ1-1; D is ambiguous. CDR1 and CDR2 (germline): MDHEN, SYDVKM. Trimming shortened V by 2 bases and J by 11 bases, and 12 bases separated the two germline ends. The CDR3 extends over 12 amino acids. CDR3 bases: TGTGCCAGCAGTTTAAATCACTATACCGCTTTCTTT. It is translated as CASSLNHYTAFF.

The chain uses TRBV2 and TRBJ2-1; the match to TRBD2 covers 7 bases. V lost 8 bases, J lost 8 bases, and 9 bases stayed unmatched. Germline CDR1 SNHLY, CDR2 FYNNEI. The CDR3 covers 13 residues. The CDR3 loop is CASELTSMDEQFF. In nucleotides, the CDR3 is TGTGCCAGCGAACTGACTAGCATGGATGAGCAGTTCTTC.

The sample holds a few counts of this clone. V usage is TRBV6-1 and J usage is TRBJ1-1; D unclear. V lost 8 bases and J lost 7, with 17 bases in between. The germline V gene has CDR1 MNHNS and CDR2 SASEGT. The CDR3 sequence is 13 residues long. The CDR3 reads CASEGSGSREAFF. Here the CDR3 DNA reads TGTGCCAGCGAGGGTAGCGGCAGCCGTGAAGCTTTCTTT.

This clone was seen a single time. The genes are TRBV5-1 and TRBJ2-2, with a weak D call TRBD1 (6 bases). Deletions cut 4 bases from V and 5 bases from J, with 15 bases between. This CDR3 spans 15 amino acids. Germline V lookup: CDR1 SGHRS, CDR2 YFSETQ. This chain's CDR3 is CASSLDRLETGELFF. The CDR3 DNA reads as TGCGCCAGCAGCCTCGACAGGTTGGAGACCGGGGAGCTGTTTTTT.

The rearrangement uses TRBV6-6 and TRBJ1-5; unclear D gene. In germline, CDR1 is MNHNY, CDR2 SVGAGI (reference sequence). V was pared by 6 bases and J by 0 bases, with 12 bases between. The CDR3 is 15 amino acids. The CDR3 DNA reads TGTGCCAGCAGGGGTCGGGGTATTAGCAATCAGCCCCAGCATTTT. It translates to CASRGRGISNQPQHF.

The chain is built from TRBV10-3 and TRBJ1-2; D is unresolved. V lost 2 bases, J lost 10 bases, and 11 bases lay in between. CDR1 is ENHRY, CDR2 SYGVKD, per germline. This CDR3 is built from 12 residues. CDR3 DNA: TGTGCCATCAGTGAGGGTCTTAAGCACTACACCTTC. Amino acid sequence: CAISEGLKHYTF.

With regard to this clone: This sample includes further DNA sequences coding for the same CDR3. The rearrangement uses TRBV6-1 and TRBJ1-1; weak D call: TRBD1 (5 bases). The CDR3 runs to 14 residues. The germline V gene has CDR1 MNHNS and CDR2 SASEGT. V dropped 2 bases and J dropped 1 base, with 8 bases sitting between them. CDR3 in amino acids: CASSEYGGNTEAFF. The DNA for the CDR3 is TGTGCCAGCAGTGAATACGGGGGGAACACTGAAGCTTTCTTT.

The gene calls are TRBV28 and TRBJ1-1; unclear D gene. Trimming removed 6 bases at V and 4 bases at J, with 15 bases between. CDR1 and CDR2 from the germline V gene are MDHEN and SYDVKM. CDR3 length: 14 amino acids. The CDR3 loop is CASSRHGALTEAFF. As DNA, the CDR3 is TGTGCCAGCAGCCGCCACGGTGCGCTCACTGAAGCTTTCTTT.

V gene TRBV9 combines with J gene TRBJ1-4, with TRBD1 as a possible D gene (5 bases). V lost 3 bases and J 8 bases, leaving 14 bases between the germline ends. The CDR3 is 14 amino acids. The germline CDR1 and CDR2 sequences are SGDLS and YYNGEE. CDR3: CASSGPGLYEKLFF. The CDR3 DNA follows: TGTGCCAGCAGCGGACCGGGACTCTACGAAAAACTGTTTTTT.